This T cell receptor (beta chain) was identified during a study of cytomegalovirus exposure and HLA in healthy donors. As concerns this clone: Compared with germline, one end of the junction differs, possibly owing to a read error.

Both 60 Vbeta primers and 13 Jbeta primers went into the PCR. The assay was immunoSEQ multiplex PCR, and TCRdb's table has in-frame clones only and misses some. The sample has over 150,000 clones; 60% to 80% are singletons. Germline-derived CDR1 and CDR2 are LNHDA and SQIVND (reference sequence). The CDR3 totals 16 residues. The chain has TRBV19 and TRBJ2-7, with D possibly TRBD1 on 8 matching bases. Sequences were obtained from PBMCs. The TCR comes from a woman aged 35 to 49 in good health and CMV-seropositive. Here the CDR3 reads CANSAGGQGALKEQYF. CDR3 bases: TGTGCCAATAGTGCCGGGGGGCAGGGGGCATTAAAGGAGCAGTACTTC.